This passage covers 10 T cell receptor delta chains from one sample sequenced in a study of γδ T cells in repeated Plasmodium falciparum infection. Flow sorting of PBMC yielded separate Vgamma9/Vdelta2+ and Vdelta2-negative gammadelta T cell populations for bulk repertoire analysis. TCRdb reprocessed the multiplex PCR reads through CATT. The sample lists tens of thousands of delta-chain clones; roughly 1.4% were seen once. The specimen was gamma-delta T cells from blood. Receptor source: a pool of human donors (malaria-infected and uninfected, not separated).

Remarks on this clone: Translating this DNA gives a protein that differs at residue 3 from the TCRdb one, which belongs to a much larger clone; a read error is likely, and the protein shown is this translation. The chain combines TRDV2 with TRDJ1; 8 nucleotides agree with TRDD3. This CDR3 has 17 amino acids. Germline CDR1 and CDR2: GEAIGNYY and EKD. CDR3 sequence reads: CASEQLSGGRPMNKLIF. The CDR3 bases are TGTGCCAGTGAACAATTGTCTGGGGGACGCCCTATGAATAAACTCATCTTT.

This clone has just a few counts. TCRdb records a much larger clone's protein for this DNA, with a difference at residue 6 that likely arises from a read error; the protein given is the translation of the DNA. The chain links TRDV2 to TRDJ1, with 9 nucleotides matching TRDD3. Since TCRdb gives no J gene, matching the DNA to germline was used here to assign it. The germline CDR1 and CDR2 sequences are GEAIGNYY and EKD. This CDR3 comprises 20 residues. Trimming at V came to 2 bases and at J to 0 bases, leaving 18 bases not matched to a gene. The CDR3 DNA reads as TGTGCCTGTGACAGACGGCTGGGGGATTCGCTAGACCGACACACCGATAAACTCATCTTT. This sequence encodes CACDRRLGDSLDRHTDKLIF.

This clone was seen repeatedly, ten times or more. The sample has other DNA sequences that encode this CDR3 too. The gene calls are TRDV1 and TRDJ1; D is unclear. Germline assignment: CDR1 TSWWSYY and CDR2 QGS. V was trimmed by 4 bases and J by 2 bases, leaving 32 bases between them. This CDR3 is 21 amino acids long. CDR3 sequence: CALGATFLNYEKGCRTDKLIF. In DNA, the CDR3 is TGTGCTCTTGGGGCAACCTTTCTTAACTACGAAAAAGGGTGTAGGACCGATAAACTCATCTTT.

This clone was observed a handful of times. TCRdb records a much larger clone's protein for this DNA, with a difference at residue 17 that likely arises from a read error; the protein given is the translation of the DNA. The J gene is TRDJ1, the V gene TRDV1; the match to TRDD3 covers 8 bases. In the absence of a J gene in TCRdb, the DNA was matched to germline to assign it here. CDR1 and CDR2 from the germline V gene are TSWWSYY and QGS. CDR3 length equals 25 residues. Trimming cost V 0 bases and J 0 bases; bases outside gene matches: 30. The CDR3 DNA is TGTGCTCTTGGGGAACTAGGACTTCCGGAAAAACACATCCCACTGGGGGGTATGTACACCGATAAACTCATCTTT. This encodes CALGELGLPEKHIPLGGMYTDKLIF.

For this clone: TCRdb pairs this DNA with a much larger clone's protein that differs at residue 7, likely a read error; the protein shown was translated from the DNA. The J gene is TRDJ1, the V gene TRDV1, with 9 bases identical to TRDD3. The J gene, not given by TCRdb, was assigned here from a germline match of the nucleotide sequence. Germline V gene data show CDR1 as TSWWSYY and CDR2 as QGS. The J segment lost 0 bases and the V segment lost 4 bases, leaving 21 bases of the junction unmatched. The CDR3 runs to 21 residues. CDR3 region: CALGGACLSRTGGKYTDKLIF. DNA of the CDR3: TGTGCTCTTGGGGGGGCCTGCCTAAGCCGTACTGGGGGAAAGTACACCGATAAACTCATCTTT.

This clone was observed at least ten times. V gene TRDV1 combines with J gene TRDJ1, with TRDD3 identical over 7 bases. The CDR3 runs to 20 residues. V lost 1 base to trimming and J lost 0 bases; unmatched junction nucleotides: 17. Germline V CDR1 and CDR2: TSWWSYY, QGS. The CDR3 DNA sequence: TGTGCTCTTGGGGAACCCCTGTTCCTGCTTCGAGGGGGATACACCGATAAACTCATCTTT. It codes for CALGEPLFLLRGGYTDKLIF.

A remark on this clone: This DNA translates differently at residue 9 from the TCRdb protein, which is that of a much larger clone; a read error is likely, and the protein shown is the DNA's own translation. This chain connects TRDV2 to TRDJ1; D is possibly TRDD3 (5 bases). TCRdb gives no J gene; it was assigned here by matching the DNA to germline. Trimming pared 0 bases from V and 0 bases from J, leaving 13 bases between. CDR1 GEAIGNYY and CDR2 EKD come from the germline V gene. This CDR3 has 16 amino acids. The DNA for the CDR3 is TGTGCCTGTGACACCGCGGGGACCCCGTACACCGATAAACTCATCTTT. Protein sequence: CACDTAGTPYTDKLIF.

In its sample, this clone was seen a few times. A far larger clone is just one base off, so this is likely a read error. The same CDR3 can be traced to other DNA sequences in this sample. V gene assignment gives TRDV2, but the J gene was left uncalled; the table assigns TRDD3, which was not confirmed against the DNA. This CDR3 region has 16 residues. CDR1 GEAIGNYY and CDR2 EKD come from the germline V gene. This CDR3 reads CACDTGTGGYTDKLIF. CDR3 DNA sequence: TGTGCCTGTGACACCGGTACTGGGGGATACACCGATAAACTCATCTTC.

This clone was recorded at least ten times. A read error is the likely source, as a far larger clone sits one nucleotide away. The same CDR3 also results from other DNA sequences found in this sample. The chain recombines TRDV2 with TRDJ1; TRDD3 aligns across 8 bases. This CDR3 is built from 18 residues. Per germline, CDR1 GEAIGNYY and CDR2 EKD. The CDR3 bases are TGCGCCTGTGAAGGGATACGCGAAGGGAAAGCATCCCCAGATAAACTCATCTTT. Translated: CACEGIREGKASPDKLIF.

This clone has more than one count but fewer than ten. Here the CDR3 reads CALGELYFLYTDKLIF. DNA of the CDR3: TGTGCTCTTGGGGAACTCTACTTCCTCTACACCGATAAACTCATCTTT. The chain is built from TRDV1 and TRDJ1; tentatively, D is TRDD2 (6 bases). V was clipped by 0 bases and J by 0 bases, with 11 bases between them. Looked up from germline, CDR1 is TSWWSYY and CDR2 is QGS. CDR3 length equals 16 residues.